This T cell receptor beta chain derives from a study of blood T cell repertoires in COVID-19. Repertoires were generated with immunoSEQ multiplex PCR, while TCRdb's copy carries only in-frame clones and drops some. This sample has around 200,000 clones; over 75% occur once, and the top ten carry 13%. Many counts were recorded for this clone. The source material was peripheral blood. This TCR was recovered from a man aged 45 to 65 who had recovered from COVID-19.

The CDR3 nucleotides read TGTGCCAGCAATCGGGAAGGGCAGAGCACTGAAGCTTTCTTT. It encodes CASNREGQSTEAFF. This sequence joins TRBV2 and TRBJ1-1; unclear D gene. Trimming cost V 7 bases and J 4 bases, with 16 bases left between them. Per germline, CDR1 SNHLY and CDR2 FYNNEI. CDR3 length equals 14 residues.